A few counts support the clone carrying this TCR beta chain. Its antigen is as yet unknown. There are 14 residues in the CDR3. Trimming shortened V by 5 bases and J by 8 bases, and 19 bases separated the two germline ends. Per germline, CDR1 GTSNPN and CDR2 SVGIG (reference sequence). For bulk TCR libraries, previously described methods and listed TCR primers were used. TCRdb re-called the PCR reads with MiXCR, one entry per CDR3 protein. Of about 500,000 distinct CDR3 sequences in the sample, about 26% were seen once. The data belong to a study of molecular identifiers for immune sequencing clone quantification. With 10%, 30% or 50% of RNA, roughly 20,000 to 1,000,000 naive CD8 T cells were sequenced. Study findings and constraints: More than 99% of effector molecules, versus under 1% of naive-cell molecules, belonged to clones above 20 RNA copies. In cases of identical TCR molecules sharing a barcode, highly expanded clone sizes could be underestimated.

Sequenced material: naive CD8+ T cells from blood, with Jurkat cell RNA spiked in. The subset: FACS-sorted CD8+CD4-CCR7+CD45RA+ naive T cells. This receptor was identified in a human donor in good health. Some libraries in this study had Jurkat cell RNA spiked in. V and J are TRBV30 and TRBJ2-1; the D call may be TRBD1 or TRBD2 (5 bases each). The CDR3 bases are TGTGCCTGGTCGAACCTAGCAGAAGGGGATGAGCAGTTCTTC. This sequence encodes CAWSNLAEGDEQFF.